The 26 T cell receptor beta chains in this list originate from one sample, sequenced in a study of OX40 agonist ivuxolimab in advanced cancers. Some clones are missing from TCRdb's copy, which holds only in-frame ones; the method was immunoSEQ multiplex PCR. This table has about 88,000 clones, 85% appearing once. The sequenced sample was CD4+ or CD8+ T cells sorted from blood, obtained in a trial of the OX40 agonist ivuxolimab. All receptors come from an adult with an advanced solid tumor such as melanoma, head and neck, liver or kidney cancer.

The sample holds one count of this clone. This chain connects TRBV4-1 to TRBJ2-7, with a possible D match to TRBD1 (5 bases). CDR1 and CDR2 from the germline V gene are MGHRA and YSYEKL. The CDR3 sequence is 14 residues long. The V and J ends lost 0 bases and 2 bases respectively, with 8 bases between them. As DNA, the CDR3 is TGCGCCAGCAGCCAAGAGCCAGGGCCCTACGAGCAGTACTTC. Translation: CASSQEPGPYEQYF.

This chain joins TRBV6-1 and TRBJ2-7; D not certain. V was shortened by 10 bases and J by 3 bases, with 13 bases between the two germline ends. There are 12 residues in the CDR3. The germline gives CDR1 MNHNS, CDR2 SASEGT. As DNA, the CDR3 is TGTGCCACCCGGACGGATAACTACGAGCAGTACTTC. Residues: CATRTDNYEQYF.

This sequence joins TRBV7-2 and TRBJ2-7, with 8 bases identical to TRBD2. Germline assignment: CDR1 SGHTA and CDR2 FQGNSA. V shed 3 bases and J 6 bases; nucleotides not matched to a gene: 7. There are 14 residues in the CDR3. The DNA for the CDR3 is TGTGCCAGCAGCTTCTCAGCGGGAGTCCGCGAGCAGTACTTC. As protein: CASSFSAGVREQYF.

This clone occurred a few times. The same CDR3 can be traced to other DNA sequences in this sample. The chain couples TRBV5-1 to TRBJ1-5; unclear D gene. Deletions cut 0 bases from V and 3 bases from J, with 4 bases between. The CDR3 totals 13 residues. Germline CDR1 SGHRS, CDR2 YFSETQ. DNA of the CDR3: TGCGCCAGCAGCTTGGATCCCAATCAGCCCCAGCATTTT. Translating gives CASSLDPNQPQHF. Supplemented by reference TRBV5-1 and TRBJ1-5, the full variable domain reads KAGVTQTPRYLIKTRGQQVTLSCSPISGHRSVSWYQQTPGQGLQFLFEYFSETQRNKGNFPGRFSGRQFSNSRSEMNVSTLELGDSALYLCASSLDPNQPQHFGDGTRLSIL.

The CDR3 loop is CASSPLLGFGTGELFF. For the CDR3, the DNA is TGTGCCAGCAGCCCGCTACTAGGGTTTGGCACCGGGGAGCTGTTTTTT. The rearrangement links TRBV4-2 to TRBJ2-2; a possible D gene is TRBD2 (5 bases). The germline V and J ends were trimmed by 4 bases and 4 bases, with 16 bases remaining between them. Germline CDR1 is LGHNA and CDR2 is YNFKEQ. The CDR3 runs 16 residues.

This rearrangement joins TRBV5-5 to TRBJ2-3, with a weak D call TRBD2 (5 bases). The CDR3 contains 13 residues. The V and J ends lost 2 bases and 3 bases respectively, with 7 bases between them. Germline V lookup: CDR1 SGHKS, CDR2 YYEKEE (reference sequence). DNA of the CDR3: TGTGCCAGCAGCTTCTCGGGGACAGATACGCAGTATTTT. Translated, it gives CASSFSGTDTQYF.

This chain connects TRBV7-2 to TRBJ2-2; 7 bases line up with TRBD2. The CDR3 runs 17 residues. V was clipped by 4 bases and J by 0 bases; unmatched bases: 8. CDR1 and CDR2 from the germline V gene are SGHTA and FQGNSA. Here the CDR3 reads CASSSRALATNTGELFF. CDR3 bases: TGTGCCAGCAGCTCCCGAGCACTAGCGACGAACACCGGGGAGCTGTTTTTT.

The chain combines TRBV6-6 with TRBJ1-5; D is unclear. Deletions cut 6 bases from V and 2 bases from J, with 11 bases between. Germline values: CDR1 MNHNY, CDR2 SVGAGI (reference sequence). The CDR3 extends over 14 amino acids. CDR3 DNA: TGTGCCAGCAGCCGATACCCTCGCAATCAGCCCCAGCATTTT. Amino acids: CASSRYPRNQPQHF.

This rearrangement joins TRBV6-1 to TRBJ1-2; 7 bases are a match to TRBD1. Germline CDR1 reads MNHNS; CDR2 reads SASEGT. The CDR3 has 14 residues. The junction had 12 bases not matched to a gene; V was cut back by 4 bases and J by 10 bases. Written as DNA, the CDR3 is TGTGCCAGCAGTGTGGGACAGCATAACTGGCCCTACACCTTC. As protein: CASSVGQHNWPYTF.

The chain has TRBV7-9 and TRBJ2-1; a possible D gene is TRBD2 (7 bases). Germline values: CDR1 SEHNR, CDR2 FQNEAQ (reference sequence). The V gene lost 1 base and the J gene lost 8 bases, with 18 bases spanning the gap. The CDR3 contains 16 residues. As DNA, the CDR3 is TGTGCCAGCAGCTTAGATGTCGGGGGGCTTTCTTATGAGCAGTTCTTC. Protein product: CASSLDVGGLSYEQFF.

The V gene is TRBV28, the J gene TRBJ1-4; no reliable D call. Looked up from germline, CDR1 is MDHEN and CDR2 is SYDVKM. CDR3 length: 14 residues. V was pared by 5 bases and J by 0 bases, with 7 bases between. Here the CDR3 DNA reads TGTGCCAGCAGTCGGCGGGCAACTAATGAAAAACTGTTTTTT. The encoded protein is CASSRRATNEKLFF. Full variable domain (missing parts from reference TRBV28 and TRBJ1-4): DVKVTQSSRYLVKRTGEKVFLECVQDMDHENMFWYRQDPGLGLRLIYFSYDVKMKEKGDIPEGYSVSREKKERFSLILESASTNQTSMYLCASSRRATNEKLFFGSGTQLSVL.

The rearrangement uses TRBV25-1 and TRBJ2-1; perhaps TRBD1 as D (5 bases). Germline values: CDR1 MGHDK, CDR2 SYGVNS. Trimming shortened V by 6 bases and J by 6 bases, and 18 bases separated the two germline ends. CDR3 length equals 15 residues. The CDR3 here is CASSAQGRWPNEQFF. In nucleotides, the CDR3 is TGTGCCAGCAGCGCTCAGGGCCGATGGCCCAATGAGCAGTTCTTC.

The chain couples TRBV6-6 to TRBJ1-1; no definite D call. The CDR3 sequence is 12 residues long. With 10 bases removed from V and 1 base from J, the gap between germline ends came to 10 bases. Germline assignment: CDR1 MNHNY and CDR2 SVGAGI (reference sequence). The CDR3 nucleotides read TGTGCCACGGGCCGCCAGAACACTGAAGCTTTCTTT. The encoded protein is CATGRQNTEAFF.

The chain carries TRBV19 and TRBJ2-7; 7 bases are shared with TRBD1. CDR3 length: 14 residues. The V gene end was trimmed by 7 bases and the J gene end by 1 base; junction bases not matched to a gene: 7. CDR1 is LNHDA and CDR2 is SQIVND in the germline V gene (reference sequence). The DNA of the CDR3 is TGTGCCAGTAAAGAGACAGGGCTATCCTACGAGCAGTACTTC. Its protein is CASKETGLSYEQYF.

The chain combines TRBV10-1 with TRBJ2-1; D gene unclear. This CDR3 contains 11 residues. Per germline, CDR1 WNHNN and CDR2 SYGVQD (reference sequence). V gave up 4 bases and J gave up 12 bases, with 10 bases separating them. Here the CDR3 reads CASSVAPGQFF. CDR3 nucleotides: TGCGCCAGCAGTGTCGCTCCAGGGCAGTTCTTC.

The chain combines TRBV15 with TRBJ2-5, with D possibly TRBD2 on 7 matching bases. Trimming cost V 0 bases and J 2 bases, with 22 bases left between them. CDR3 length: 19 amino acids. The germline V gene encodes CDR1 LNHNV and CDR2 YYDKDF (reference sequence). The CDR3: CATSRDPRGASPLQETQYF. The CDR3 coding sequence is TGTGCCACCAGCAGAGACCCACGGGGGGCCAGCCCTTTGCAAGAGACCCAGTACTTC.

The chain carries TRBV6-6 and TRBJ2-1; tentative D call: TRBD2 (5 bases). Trimming left V 2 bases short and J 10 bases short, with 6 bases between. This CDR3 is 11 amino acids long. Germline assignment: CDR1 MNHNY and CDR2 SVGAGI (reference sequence). CDR3 sequence (DNA): TGTGCCAGCAGTTACACGGGAGAGCAGTTCTTC. Its protein product is CASSYTGEQFF.

V and J are TRBV21-1 and TRBJ1-5. TRBV21-1 is a recognized pseudogene. The CDR3 extends over 16 amino acids. CDR3 region: CASSSRDRGVNQPQHF. The CDR3 DNA sequence: TGTGCCAGCAGCTCCCGGGACCGCGGCGTGAATCAGCCCCAGCATTTT.

V and J are TRBV4-1 and TRBJ1-5, with a tentative D call TRBD1 (5 bases). CDR1 is MGHRA, CDR2 YSYEKL, per germline. The CDR3 has 15 residues. V was clipped by 3 bases and J by 7 bases, with 16 bases between them. The CDR3 DNA is TGCGCCAGCAGCCACCCCGCCCTAACAGGACAGCCCCAGCATTTT. The encoded protein is CASSHPALTGQPQHF.

V usage is TRBV2 and J usage is TRBJ2-1, with D perhaps matching TRBD2 (5 bases). The CDR3 has 14 amino acids. CDR1 and CDR2 from the germline V gene are SNHLY and FYNNEI. V was clipped by 7 bases and J by 6 bases, with 16 bases between them. The CDR3 here is CASTYGLPSNEQFF. CDR3 nucleotides: TGTGCCAGCACTTATGGACTTCCCAGCAATGAGCAGTTCTTC.

The chain uses TRBV11-2 and TRBJ2-5; 8 nucleotides agree with TRBD1. Looked up from germline, CDR1 is SGHAT and CDR2 is FQNNGV. V was pared by 5 bases and J by 4 bases, with 9 bases of the junction left unmatched. The CDR3 spans 15 residues. The DNA of the CDR3 is TGTGCCAGCAGCCCCCACGGACAGGGAGGAGAGACCCAGTACTTC. The encoded protein is CASSPHGQGGETQYF.

The chain links TRBV7-5 to TRBJ2-7; TRBD2 reflects the table's D call only, with no check against the DNA. TRBV7-5 is listed as a pseudogene. CDR3 length: 17 residues. CDR3 region: CARSLLKRTSGSYEQYF. In DNA form, the CDR3 reads TGTGCCAGAAGCCTCCTGAAACGGACTAGCGGTTCCTACGAGCAGTACTTC.

V gene TRBV11-3 combines with J gene TRBJ2-2; no reliable D call. Germline CDR1 and CDR2: SGHNT and YENEEA. V lost 6 bases and J 4 bases, leaving 12 bases between the germline ends. The CDR3 contains 14 residues. CDR3: CASRETWGTGELFF. The DNA of the CDR3 is TGTGCCAGCAGGGAGACCTGGGGCACCGGGGAGCTGTTTTTT.

V and J are TRBV19 and TRBJ1-4, with no clear D. The CDR3 length is 12 residues. Looked up from germline, CDR1 is LNHDA and CDR2 is SQIVND (reference sequence). V lost 6 bases and J 12 bases, leaving 14 bases between the germline ends. The chain's CDR3 is CASSVNLGELFF. The CDR3 coding sequence is TGTGCCAGTAGCGTCAATCTCGGGGAACTGTTTTTT.

In its sample, this clone was seen a few times. The rearrangement joins TRBV4-1 to TRBJ2-3, with TRBD2 as a possible D gene (6 bases). The CDR3 is 17 amino acids. V was shortened by 4 bases and J by 1 base, with 18 bases between the two germline ends. Germline-derived CDR1 and CDR2 are MGHRA and YSYEKL. The CDR3 region has the DNA TGCGCCAGCAGCCCGCCTCCTTCGGGCGGGGGCACAGATACGCAGTATTTT. It encodes CASSPPPSGGGTDTQYF.

This clone was seen once. This CDR3 reads CASSPDSALRETQYF. The CDR3 region has the DNA TGTGCCAGCAGTCCCGACAGCGCCCTAAGGGAGACCCAGTACTTC. This chain joins TRBV6-5 and TRBJ2-5; weak D call: TRBD1 (5 bases). V lost 5 bases, J lost 5 bases, and 18 bases lay in between. Germline V gives CDR1 MNHEY, CDR2 SVGAGI. The CDR3 covers 15 residues.